This TCR beta chain was retrieved from a study of blood T cell repertoires in COVID-19 (dated by TCRdb to the early 2020s). Context from the whole study: Samples covering the acute and convalescent phases of COVID-19 were provided by collaborators in the United States, Italy and Spain. The material from the prospective study consisted of cDNA or gDNA derived from T cells, B-cell-depleted T cells, or PBMCs. Deeply sampled blood TCRbeta repertoires from subjects exposed to, actively infected with, or recovered from COVID-19 were included in the dataset. A freely available public database, intended as a resource for researchers studying the immune response to SARS-CoV-2, is where the repertoires were released. Samples were obtained from the ongoing ImmuneRACE study (first 160 participants) and from roughly 1,300 subjects provided by 6 global collaborators. The sample metadata nearly always contained a de-identified subject ID, COVID-19 status, age in years and sex. Where available, HLA class I and class II types were obtained from metadata supplied by the sample provider rather than from assay-based typing.

Participants in the prospective study were enrolled through a virtual design, were aged about 18 to 89 years, and lived in 24 United States geographic areas. To assign participants to cohorts, the prospective study relied on clinical history that participants themselves reported in a screening survey and a study questionnaire. Recovered participants in ImmuneRACE Cohort 3 were defined by two consecutive negative NP/OP PCR tests, clearance by a healthcare professional, or resolution of symptoms. In the prospective study, whole blood, serum and a nasopharyngeal or oropharyngeal swab were collected from each participant by mobile phlebotomists. Prospective study participants could optionally give additional blood draws and questionnaires over an approximately two-month period. Blood samples from the prospective study were shipped frozen or at room temperature prior to DNA extraction. The immunoSEQ Assay, a bias-controlled multiplex PCR, was used to amplify TCRbeta CDR3 regions from genomic DNA. The original pipeline was this. The number of nucleated cells in each sample was estimated from the amplification of reference gene primers within the assay. To quantify the absolute abundance of each unique TCRbeta CDR3 rearrangement, sequence reads were collapsed and filtered. Productive Simpson clonality was computed per sample as the square root of Simpson's diversity index over productive rearrangements. As stored in TCRdb, this immuneACCESS dataset retains in-frame rearrangements with V and J assigned. A fraction of the clones does not appear; measured against another copy, unresolved V genes explain less than half of the discrepancy, and the remainder lacks a known reason. The V and J calls and the clone size are those of that table, but D and trimming were determined from the DNA. The sample profile shows 320,000 or so clones; 89% of them were found once. Approximately 5% of the sample belongs to the ten largest clones.

The cysteine opens and the phenylalanine closes a CDR3 of 15 amino acids. Only the CDR3 portion is preserved as DNA: 45 bases, with reading frame beginning at the first base. The germline V gene yields MNHNS for CDR1 and SASEGT for CDR2. The germline V and J ends show losses of 5 bases and 2 bases respectively, and no gene match explains 7 bases of the junction. On this clone itself: Its specific antigen is unknown. Base qualities are not recorded, but no much larger clone differs from it by a single base.

On the study overall, not on this receptor specifically: The quantity of clinical and demographic metadata differed by source and by participant and was supplied without curation.

The TCR sequence derives from a man aged 55 to 70 who had recovered from COVID-19. Sequences were obtained from PBMCs or T cells enriched from blood (not recorded which). Rearrangement joined TRBV6-1 to TRBJ1-1; the junction holds 8 bases that match TRBD1. The sequenced DNA: TGTGCCAGCAGTCCTAGACAGGGGCTCAACACTGAAGCTTTCTTT. This gives the protein CASSPRQGLNTEAFF.